This T cell receptor beta chain came from a study of regulatory T cells in long-lasting Graves disease (dated by TCRdb to about 2021). For the wider study: Patients with newly diagnosed Graves' disease had been on antithyroid drugs for under 3 months. Persistent Graves' disease patients were compared with newly diagnosed Graves' disease patients by peripheral blood TCR sequencing and RNA sequencing. The study was registered as a clinical trial and conducted in China. A total of about 35 samples underwent TCR sequencing: roughly 13 from persistent and some 20 from newly diagnosed Graves' disease patients.

The receptor library was made with multiplex PCR. For sequencing, an Illumina HiSeq 4000 was employed. iRepertoire HTBI primers and Arm-PCR amplification of CDR3 regions were used to construct TCR beta libraries. Before sequencing, the PCR products went through gel purification. The authors' analysis ran thus. A total of fewer than 65 TRBV and some 15 TRBJ segments were identified across samples and were used for gene usage analysis of CDR3 amino acid clonotypes. COPE and FqMerger were used to merge filtered high-quality paired reads into contigs. Contigs were aligned with BLAST to IMGT TRBV, TRBD and TRBJ reference genes, and CDR3 was defined per IMGT. Any clonotype with a frequency above 0.1% was counted as a highly expanded clone. Shannon entropy was used to measure repertoire diversity, and the Gini coefficient was used to measure V-J evenness. A clonotype was considered public if more than one individual shared it. TCRdb redid the processing of the public reads, applying fastp at Q25 and MiXCR, and retained in-frame beta chains. Each entry is one CDR3 protein sequence, shown with its most common DNA and genes. The V and J calls were determined by TCRdb, not by the authors. This sample lists about 220,000 distinct CDR3 sequences; about 19% were detected once. The ten largest make up about 11% of the sample.

What the study reported, not specific to this receptor: Persistent Graves' disease patients showed lower TCR Shannon entropy and fewer highly expanded clones than newly diagnosed patients, suggesting clonal expansion. Sequencing and analysis were restricted to the TCR beta chain. Because the primary lesion, thyroid tissue, could not be accessed, the study looked at peripheral blood alone. More public clonotypes were shared among persistent patients (roughly 2,700) than among newly diagnosed patients (966). The small sample size was acknowledged by the authors as a limitation that may reduce accuracy.

At least ten counts were recorded for this clonotype. Its antigen has not been determined. One base away there is no much larger clone; base qualities are not given. The label giving this sample's time point can be read as: newly diagnosed GD, antithyroid drugs for less than 3 months. RNA was extracted from PBMCs in TRIzol for both TCR sequencing and RNA sequencing. The diagnosis of Graves' disease followed American Thyroid Association guidelines. Patients for the study were recruited at an endocrinology department in Xi'an, China. From each patient, around 9 milliliters of peripheral blood was collected into an EDTA anticoagulant tube. Ficoll Paque Plus density gradient separation was used to isolate PBMCs, and no further T cell sorting was performed. An Agilent 2100 Bioanalyzer and agarose gel were used to assess RNA quality, and a NanoDrop 2000 was used to measure RNA concentration. In addition, the sample was reused for a study of T cells in Graves' hyperthyroidism and ophthalmopathy. The second paper states: A patient counted as having stable Graves' hyperthyroidism if no progression to ophthalmopathy occurred over 18 months of follow-up. Hyperthyroidism patients were newly diagnosed, had a disease duration of under 2 months, and were aged 18 to 65 years. Any patient with an uncontrolled infection, another autoimmune disease, pregnancy or lactation was excluded. Diagnoses were based on clinical symptoms, serum thyroxine and TRAb, thyroid ultrasound and orbital computed tomography. For the first round of RT-PCR on the TCR CDR3, the HTBI primer set was used together with the Qiagen OneStep RT-PCR kit. Most expanded thyroid clonotypes (frequency above 0.001) were also detected in blood, suggesting blood repertoires may reflect thyroid immune responses. A model built on a 13 V-J signature distinguished ophthalmopathy from stable hyperthyroidism, reaching approximately 89% sensitivity and approximately 81% specificity in cross-validation and 80%/75% in testing. During validation, the model predicted progression to ophthalmopathy a median of about 6.3 months ahead of onset, with 60% to 71% sensitivity and less than 85% specificity. A discovery cohort of about a hundred patients, approximately 45 with Graves' ophthalmopathy and about 60 with stable Graves' hyperthyroidism, was used to find distinguishing TCR V-J signatures. An independent validation cohort of some 18 hyperthyroidism patients and about 15 patients who later progressed to ophthalmopathy tested prospective prediction of ophthalmopathy. The 100 or so discovery patients were randomly split 7:3 into training and test sets. The study also compared thyroid tissue and blood T-cell repertoires from several Graves' hyperthyroidism patients. Once sampling was done, hyperthyroidism patients were given methimazole at a starting dose of 30 mg daily, whereas ophthalmopathy patients were given high-dose intravenous methylprednisolone. Libraries were constructed in a second round of multiplex PCR, after which size selection and purification were performed. Libraries were sequenced paired-end with 100 bp reads on an Illumina HiSeq2000. SOAPnuke was used to process the raw data, throwing out any read that contained adapters or uncalled bases, had a mean Phred below 15, or lacked an exact constant-primer or identifier match. High-quality paired reads were merged with COPE v1.2.5, and unique nucleotide sequences were defined as clonotypes. MiTCR v1.1 was used to align the clonotypes against IMGT TRBV, TRBD and TRBJ reference segments. Only V-J combinations with frequency above 0.0001, covering about 99% of repertoires, were analysed. A TCS score was defined as the ratio of F50 (clonal expansion) to E x V (chaos), with BLOSUM62-based TCRdist applied between CDR3 peptides within each V-J. Welch's t-statistics and random forest reduced some 510 V-J features to 13, which were used in a naive Bayes classifier (R e1071). No statistical method was used to fix the sample size in advance, and group allocation was not hidden from the investigators. The paper reports TCR Vbeta CDR3 sequencing of 140 or so peripheral blood samples: fewer than 50 ophthalmopathy, 70 to 85 hyperthyroidism and around 17 progressor patients.

Sequenced material: peripheral blood mononuclear cells (PBMCs), taken at new diagnosis, from a patient treated with antithyroid drugs. The sequence was collected from a woman aged 25 to 45 with Graves disease. Donor details come from another sample of the same person, matched by shared clones.

The CDR3 region reads CASSLPPMGGETQYF. The DNA is TGTGCCAGCAGCCTCCCACCCATGGGGGGAGAGACCCAGTACTTC. The sequence joins TRBV7-2 to TRBJ2-5; TRBD2 is possibly the D segment (6 matching bases). CDR1 and CDR2, per the germline V gene, are SGHTA and FQGNSA. Trimming removed 5 bases from V and 4 bases from J, leaving 17 bases between the germline ends. The CDR3 contains 15 residues, cysteine and phenylalanine counted. Of all the DNA, just the CDR3 is kept, 45 bases in frame from base 1.